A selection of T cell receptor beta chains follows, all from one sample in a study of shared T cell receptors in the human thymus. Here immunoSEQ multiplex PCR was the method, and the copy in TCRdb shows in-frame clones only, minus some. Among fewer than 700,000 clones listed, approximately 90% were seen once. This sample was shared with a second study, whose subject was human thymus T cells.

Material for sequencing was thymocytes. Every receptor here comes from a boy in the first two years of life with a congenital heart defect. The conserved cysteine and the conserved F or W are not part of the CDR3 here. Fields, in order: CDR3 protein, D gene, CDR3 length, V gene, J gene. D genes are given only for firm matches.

ASNLGLAGGTDTQY	TRBD2	14	TRBV4-3	TRBJ2-3
ASSLAGRSYNEQF	TRBD2	13	TRBV14	TRBJ2-1
ASSGGGEAF	-	9	TRBV7-9	TRBJ1-1
ATSRDQSYEQY	-	11	TRBV15	TRBJ2-7
ARISGNPRDTQY	TRBD2	12	TRBV19	TRBJ2-3
ASSLPGQDNGYT	TRBD1	12	TRBV5-1	TRBJ1-2
ASSLDKPDRWEQY	-	13	TRBV11-2	TRBJ2-7
ASSLVGFYGYT	-	11	TRBV7-9	TRBJ1-2
ASSGTGKTNEKLF	-	13	TRBV6-1	TRBJ1-4
ASGSSYNEQF	-	10	TRBV27	TRBJ2-1
ASSWGQALDNEQF	TRBD1	13	TRBV5-6	TRBJ2-1
ASSDAGQGKNEQY	TRBD1	13	TRBV11-3	TRBJ2-7
ASSFGGERETQY	-	12	TRBV5-1	TRBJ2-5
ASSLIGTEGDEQY	TRBD1	13	TRBV19	TRBJ2-7
ASSLPLVSGGEQY	TRBD2	13	TRBV7-2	TRBJ2-7
ASSPQGARGEQY	TRBD1	12	TRBV28	TRBJ2-7
ASSGRVFISQTQY	-	13	TRBV7-8	TRBJ2-5
ASSSGAEFPSSTDTQY	-	16	TRBV7-2	TRBJ2-3
ASSLWVAGGGDRTDTQY	TRBD2	17	TRBV7-4	TRBJ2-3
ASSDRQRCRGYT	-	12	TRBV6-1	TRBJ1-2
ASSSPSGSEARTGELF	TRBD2	16	TRBV5-1	TRBJ2-2
ALLNTGELF	-	9	TRBV5-1	TRBJ2-2
ATRGGLSNQPQH	-	12	TRBV19	TRBJ1-5
ASSQGTGDQPQH	TRBD1	12	TRBV5-5	TRBJ1-5
ASSPTARGPSYEQY	-	14	TRBV27	TRBJ2-7
ASSLEQGATQTTQY	TRBD1	14	TRBV13	TRBJ2-3
ASSNRDKGGNEQF	-	13	TRBV25-1	TRBJ2-1
ATRLAGENTGELF	TRBD2	13	TRBV15	TRBJ2-2
ASSTLTGGNEQF	TRBD1	12	TRBV19	TRBJ2-1
ASSYMSETYGYT	-	12	TRBV6-6	TRBJ1-2
ASSQVLAGGPGEQY	TRBD2	14	TRBV4-2	TRBJ2-7
ASSIGGGRTEAF	TRBD1	12	TRBV27	TRBJ1-1
ASSDAPTRLGSGANVLT	-	17	TRBV2	TRBJ2-6
ASSVDKTGTIGLRDYGYT	TRBD1	18	TRBV9	TRBJ1-2
ASSFWETSGSNEQF	TRBD2	14	TRBV28	TRBJ2-1
ASSYPSDRGRETQY	TRBD1	14	TRBV6-9	TRBJ2-5
ASSLGLLAGGCAETQY	TRBD2	16	TRBV7-8	TRBJ2-5
ASSSDRRDRSTNEKLF	TRBD1	16	TRBV5-6	TRBJ1-4
ASSEAGLANPEQF	TRBD2	13	TRBV6-4	TRBJ2-1
ASSYSVYEQY	-	10	TRBV14	TRBJ2-7
ASSPRTVPYEQY	-	12	TRBV18	TRBJ2-7
ASSPDDRVSYEQY	TRBD1	13	TRBV18	TRBJ2-7
SVGTGDTSYNEQF	-	13	TRBV29-1	TRBJ2-1
ASSYSGGSTDTQY	-	13	TRBV6-5	TRBJ2-3
AGGSDPSYEQY	-	11	TRBV4-2	TRBJ2-7
ASSQGRGGAKYGYT	-	14	TRBV4-2	TRBJ1-2
ASSQVASGANEQF	TRBD2	13	TRBV4-1	TRBJ2-1